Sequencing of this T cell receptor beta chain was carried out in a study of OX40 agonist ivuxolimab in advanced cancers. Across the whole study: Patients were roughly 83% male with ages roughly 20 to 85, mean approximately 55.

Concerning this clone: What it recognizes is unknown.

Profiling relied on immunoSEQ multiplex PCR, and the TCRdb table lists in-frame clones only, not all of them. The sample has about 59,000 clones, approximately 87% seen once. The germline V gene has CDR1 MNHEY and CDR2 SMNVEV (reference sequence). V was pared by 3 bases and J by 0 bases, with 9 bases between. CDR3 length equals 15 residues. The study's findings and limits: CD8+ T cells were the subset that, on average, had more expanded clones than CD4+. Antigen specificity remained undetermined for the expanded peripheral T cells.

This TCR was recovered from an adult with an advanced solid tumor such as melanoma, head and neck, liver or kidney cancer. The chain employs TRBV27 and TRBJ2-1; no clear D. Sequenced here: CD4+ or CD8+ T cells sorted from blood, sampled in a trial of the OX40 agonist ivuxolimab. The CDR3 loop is CASSFVQSSYNEQFF. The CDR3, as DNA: TGTGCCAGCAGTTTCGTTCAAAGCTCCTACAATGAGCAGTTCTTC.